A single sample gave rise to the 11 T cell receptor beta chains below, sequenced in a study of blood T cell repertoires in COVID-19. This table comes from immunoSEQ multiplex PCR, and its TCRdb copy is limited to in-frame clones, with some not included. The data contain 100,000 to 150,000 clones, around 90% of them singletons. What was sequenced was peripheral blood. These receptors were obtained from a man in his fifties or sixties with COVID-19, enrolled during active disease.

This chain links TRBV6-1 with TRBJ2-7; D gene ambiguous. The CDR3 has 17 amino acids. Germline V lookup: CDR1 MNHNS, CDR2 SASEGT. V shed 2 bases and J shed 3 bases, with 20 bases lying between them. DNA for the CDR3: TGTGCCAGCAGTGAAACAGACCAATACCCGATTTTCTACGAGCAGTACGTC. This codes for CASSETDQYPIFYEQYV.

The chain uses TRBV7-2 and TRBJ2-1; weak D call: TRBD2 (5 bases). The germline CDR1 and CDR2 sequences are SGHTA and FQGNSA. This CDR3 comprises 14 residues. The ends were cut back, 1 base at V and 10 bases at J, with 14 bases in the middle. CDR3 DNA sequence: TGTGCCAGCAGCTTAGATTTGCGCGAGCGGGAGCAGTTCTTC. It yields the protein CASSLDLREREQFF.

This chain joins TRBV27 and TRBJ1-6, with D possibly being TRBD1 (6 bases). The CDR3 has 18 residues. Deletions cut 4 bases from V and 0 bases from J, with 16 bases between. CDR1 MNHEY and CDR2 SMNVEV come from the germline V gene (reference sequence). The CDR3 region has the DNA TGTGCCAGCAGTTCCTCACAGGGCCCTAGCTCCTATAATTCACCCCTCCACTTT. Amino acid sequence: CASSSSQGPSSYNSPLHF.

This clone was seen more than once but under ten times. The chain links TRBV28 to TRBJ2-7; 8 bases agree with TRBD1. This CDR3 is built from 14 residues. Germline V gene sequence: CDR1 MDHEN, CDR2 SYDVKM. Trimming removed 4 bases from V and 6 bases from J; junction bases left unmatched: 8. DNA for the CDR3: TGTGCCAGCAGTTCCGCGGACAGGGCAGGCGAGCAGTACGTC. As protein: CASSSADRAGEQYV.

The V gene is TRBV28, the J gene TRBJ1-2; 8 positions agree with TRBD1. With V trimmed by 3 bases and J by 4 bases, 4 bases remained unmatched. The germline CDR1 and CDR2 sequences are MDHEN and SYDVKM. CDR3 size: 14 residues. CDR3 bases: TGTGCCAGCAGTTTGACAGGGGTCAGCTATGGCTACACCTTC. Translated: CASSLTGVSYGYTF.

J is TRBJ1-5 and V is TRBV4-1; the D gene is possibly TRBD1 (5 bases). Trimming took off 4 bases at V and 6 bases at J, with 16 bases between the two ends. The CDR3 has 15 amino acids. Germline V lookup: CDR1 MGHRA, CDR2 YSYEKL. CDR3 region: CASSPTPLGGQPQHF. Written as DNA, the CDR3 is TGCGCCAGCAGCCCTACACCCCTGGGGGGTCAGCCCCAGCATTTT.

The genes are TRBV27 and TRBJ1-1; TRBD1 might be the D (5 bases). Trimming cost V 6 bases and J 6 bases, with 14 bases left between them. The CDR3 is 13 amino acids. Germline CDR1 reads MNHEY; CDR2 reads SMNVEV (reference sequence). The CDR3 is CASSQIWGSEAFF. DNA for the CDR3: TGTGCCAGCAGCCAAATTTGGGGCTCTGAAGCTTTCTTT.

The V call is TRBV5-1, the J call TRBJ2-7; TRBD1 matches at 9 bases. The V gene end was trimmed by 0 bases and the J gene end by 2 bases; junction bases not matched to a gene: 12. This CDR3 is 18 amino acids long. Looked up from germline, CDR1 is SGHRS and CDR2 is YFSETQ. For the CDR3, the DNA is TGCGCCAGCAGCTTGGCCGCGGGGACAGGGCTTGTCACCTACGAGCAGTACTTC. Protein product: CASSLAAGTGLVTYEQYF.

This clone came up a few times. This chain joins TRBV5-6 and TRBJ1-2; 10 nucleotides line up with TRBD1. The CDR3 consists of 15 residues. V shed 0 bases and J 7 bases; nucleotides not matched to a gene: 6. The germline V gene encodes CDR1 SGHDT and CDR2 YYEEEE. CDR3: CASSLVPGQGSGYTF. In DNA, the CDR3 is TGTGCCAGCAGCTTGGTCCCGGGACAGGGGTCTGGCTACACCTTC.

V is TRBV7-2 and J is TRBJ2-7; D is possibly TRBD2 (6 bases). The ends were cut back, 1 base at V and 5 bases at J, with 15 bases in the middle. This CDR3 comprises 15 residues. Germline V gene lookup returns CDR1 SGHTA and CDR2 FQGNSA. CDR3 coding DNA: TGTGCCAGCAGCTTAGTGGTCGGGAGCTGGGACGAGCAGTACTTC. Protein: CASSLVVGSWDEQYF. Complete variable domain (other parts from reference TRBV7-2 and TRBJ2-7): GAGVSQSPSNKVTEKGKDVELRCDPISGHTALYWYRQSLGQGLEFLIYFQGNSAPDKSGLPSDRFSAERTGGSVSTLTIQRTQQEDSAVYLCASSLVVGSWDEQYFGPGTRLTVT.

CDR3 protein: CASRTGSTEAFF. CDR3 DNA sequence: TGTGCCAGCAGGACAGGATCCACTGAAGCTTTCTTT. This sequence joins TRBV12-3 or TRBV12-4 and TRBJ1-1; a possible D gene is TRBD1 (6 bases). Trimming stripped 6 bases from V and 4 bases from J, with 9 bases between. This CDR3 has 12 amino acids.